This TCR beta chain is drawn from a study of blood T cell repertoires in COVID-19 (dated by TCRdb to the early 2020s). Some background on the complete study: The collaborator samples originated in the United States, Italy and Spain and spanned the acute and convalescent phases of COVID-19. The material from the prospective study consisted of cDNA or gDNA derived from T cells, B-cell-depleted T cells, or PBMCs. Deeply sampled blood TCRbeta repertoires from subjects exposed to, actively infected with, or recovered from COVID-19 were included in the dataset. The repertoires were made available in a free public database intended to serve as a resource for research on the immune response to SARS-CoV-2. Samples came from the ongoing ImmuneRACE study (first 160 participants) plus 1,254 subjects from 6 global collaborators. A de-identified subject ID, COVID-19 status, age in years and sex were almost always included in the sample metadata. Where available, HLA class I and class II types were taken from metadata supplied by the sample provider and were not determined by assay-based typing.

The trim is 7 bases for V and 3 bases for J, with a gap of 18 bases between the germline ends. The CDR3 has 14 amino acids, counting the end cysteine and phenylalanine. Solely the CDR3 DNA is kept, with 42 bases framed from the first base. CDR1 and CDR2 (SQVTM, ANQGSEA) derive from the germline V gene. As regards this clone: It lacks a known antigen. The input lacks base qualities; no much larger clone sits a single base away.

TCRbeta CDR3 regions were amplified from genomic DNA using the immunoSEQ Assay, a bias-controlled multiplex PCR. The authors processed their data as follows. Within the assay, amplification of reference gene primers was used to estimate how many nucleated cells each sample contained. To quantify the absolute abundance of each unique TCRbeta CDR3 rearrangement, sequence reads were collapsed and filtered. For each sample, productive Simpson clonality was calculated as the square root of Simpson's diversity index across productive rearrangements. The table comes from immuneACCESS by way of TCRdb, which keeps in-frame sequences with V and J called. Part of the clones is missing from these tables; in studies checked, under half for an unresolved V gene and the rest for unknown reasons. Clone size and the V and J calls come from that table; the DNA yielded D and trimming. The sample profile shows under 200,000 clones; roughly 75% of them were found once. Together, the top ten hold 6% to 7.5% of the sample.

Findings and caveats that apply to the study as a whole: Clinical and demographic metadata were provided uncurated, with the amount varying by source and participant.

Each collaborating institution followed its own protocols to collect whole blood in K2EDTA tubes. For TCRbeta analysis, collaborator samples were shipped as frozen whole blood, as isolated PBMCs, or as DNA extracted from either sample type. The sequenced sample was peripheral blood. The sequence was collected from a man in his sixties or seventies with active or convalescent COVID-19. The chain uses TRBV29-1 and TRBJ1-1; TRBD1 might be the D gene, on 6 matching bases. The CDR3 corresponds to CSARRQDSYTEAFF. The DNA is TGCAGCGCCCGAAGGCAGGACAGCTACACTGAAGCTTTCTTT.